These 29 T cell receptor beta chains originate from one sample sequenced in a study of T cell changes during pregnancy in multiple sclerosis. Clones were sequenced by immunoSEQ multiplex PCR, and TCRdb holds only the in-frame ones, with some missing. The sample carries 30,000 to 45,000 clones, roughly 89% recorded once. The material sequenced was CD4+ T cells from peripheral blood mononuclear cells, taken in the second trimester of pregnancy. The receptors here all came from a female donor in good health, enrolled as a control in a pregnancy study.

The genes are TRBV19 and TRBJ2-1; D possibly corresponds to TRBD2 (6 bases). The germline V and J ends were trimmed by 7 bases and 0 bases, with 10 bases remaining between them. CDR1 and CDR2 (germline): LNHDA, SQIVND (reference sequence). The CDR3 consists of 14 residues. The CDR3 region is CASTRDFSYNEQFF. The DNA of the CDR3 is TGTGCCAGTACCCGGGACTTCTCCTACAATGAGCAGTTCTTC.

The chain couples TRBV6-1 to TRBJ2-3; 10 bases match TRBD1. The ends lost 7 bases at V and 6 bases at J; junction bases unmatched: 4. The CDR3 extends over 13 amino acids. Germline V CDR1 and CDR2: MNHNS, SASEGT. The CDR3 nucleotides are TGTGCCAGCAAGACAGGGGGCGAGGATACGCAGTATTTT. It encodes CASKTGGEDTQYF.

The chain employs TRBV19 and TRBJ2-7; a weak D match, TRBD2 (5 bases). Deletions cut 0 bases from V and 2 bases from J, with 8 bases between. Germline V gene data show CDR1 as LNHDA and CDR2 as SQIVND (reference sequence). This CDR3 spans 14 amino acids. CDR3 region: CASSIEGSPYEQYF. Written as DNA, the CDR3 is TGTGCCAGTAGTATAGAAGGGAGCCCCTACGAGCAGTACTTC.

The chain recombines TRBV4-2 with TRBJ1-6; no firm D call. Germline V lookup: CDR1 LGHNA, CDR2 YNFKEQ. CDR3 length: 15 residues. V shed 7 bases and J shed 7 bases, with 17 bases lying between them. The CDR3 loop reads CASTTKAKENSPLHF. The CDR3 DNA is TGTGCCAGCACCACTAAGGCGAAGGAAAATTCACCCCTCCACTTT.

This rearrangement joins TRBV19 to TRBJ2-3; D not certain. Trimming stripped 5 bases from V and 1 base from J, with 7 bases between. This CDR3 has 13 residues. Germline V gives CDR1 LNHDA, CDR2 SQIVND (reference sequence). The CDR3 DNA reads TGTGCCAGTAGTTATACGGGCACAGATACGCAGTATTTT. It yields the protein CASSYTGTDTQYF.

The chain has TRBV2 and TRBJ2-1; TRBD2 aligns across 11 bases. Germline CDR1 SNHLY, CDR2 FYNNEI. The CDR3 spans 17 residues. V was clipped by 7 bases and J by 0 bases; unmatched bases: 8. CDR3 protein: CASMVTSGVSSYNEQFF. The CDR3 bases are TGTGCCAGCATGGTGACTAGCGGGGTGAGCTCCTACAATGAGCAGTTCTTC.

This clone appeared a few times. The CDR3 loop is CASSFSTGNGYTF. For the CDR3, the DNA is TGTGCCAGCAGTTTCTCGACAGGGAACGGCTACACCTTC. This chain connects TRBV27 to TRBJ1-2; 7 bases line up with TRBD1. The ends lost 3 bases at V and 8 bases at J; junction bases unmatched: 6. The CDR3 sequence is 13 residues long. Germline V lookup: CDR1 MNHEY, CDR2 SMNVEV (reference sequence).

V and J are TRBV6-1 and TRBJ1-2; TRBD1 aligns across 8 bases. Germline assignment: CDR1 MNHNS and CDR2 SASEGT. After removal of 0 bases from V and 7 bases from J, the junction contained 13 bases not matched to a gene. This CDR3 is built from 17 residues. The CDR3 loop is CASSEARTGFGVGGYTF. The CDR3 DNA sequence: TGTGCCAGCAGTGAAGCTAGGACAGGGTTCGGAGTGGGTGGCTACACCTTC.

The rearrangement uses TRBV5-5 and TRBJ2-5, with D uncertain. The CDR3 length is 13 residues. V was cut by 6 bases and J by 3 bases, with 12 bases left in between. Germline CDR1 SGHKS, CDR2 YYEKEE (reference sequence). The CDR3 bases are TGTGCCAGCACCTTTCTAGGAAAAGAGACCCAGTACTTC. As protein: CASTFLGKETQYF. Based on the CDR3 plus reference TRBV5-5 and TRBJ2-5, the full variable domain is DAGVTQSPTHLIKTRGQQVTLRCSPISGHKSVSWYQQVLGQGPQFIFQYYEKEERGRGNFPDRFSARQFPNYSSELNVNALLLGDSALYLCASTFLGKETQYFGPGTRLLVL.

J is TRBJ2-1 and V is TRBV27; 16 nucleotides line up with TRBD2. The CDR3 contains 18 residues. V was clipped by 2 bases and J by 5 bases; unmatched bases: 6. Germline assignment: CDR1 MNHEY and CDR2 SMNVEV (reference sequence). The CDR3 region is CASSLEGLAGGPNNEQFF. CDR3 nucleotides: TGTGCCAGCAGTTTAGAGGGACTAGCGGGGGGGCCAAACAATGAGCAGTTCTTC.

The chain links TRBV10-2 to TRBJ1-5; 9 bases fit TRBD1. Germline V gives CDR1 WSHSY, CDR2 SAAADI. V lost 10 bases and J lost 4; bases outside the gene matches: 2. This CDR3 region has 12 residues. The CDR3 region has the DNA TGCGCCACTGGGACAGGGAATCAGCCCCAGCATTTT. This encodes CATGTGNQPQHF.

J is TRBJ2-4 and V is TRBV18; no reliable D call. The germline V and J ends were trimmed by 3 bases and 8 bases, with 11 bases remaining between them. CDR1 is KGHSH and CDR2 is LQKENI in the germline V gene. There are 13 residues in the CDR3. The CDR3 region has the DNA TGTGCCAGCTCACCTTCCGATCCGGACATTCAGTACTTC. It is translated as CASSPSDPDIQYF.

J is TRBJ2-7 and V is TRBV28; 7 nucleotides agree with TRBD2. This CDR3 is built from 15 residues. Germline V CDR1 and CDR2: MDHEN, SYDVKM. Losses at the gene ends were 2 bases for V and 3 bases for J; bases not matched to a gene: 7. This CDR3 is CASSLGRGWDYEQYF. DNA for the CDR3: TGTGCCAGCAGTTTAGGGAGGGGATGGGACTACGAGCAGTACTTC.

The gene calls are TRBV28 and TRBJ2-7, with 9 bases aligning to TRBD1. Trimming took 2 bases from V and 13 from J; bases not matched to a gene: 6. Per the germline V gene, CDR1 is MDHEN and CDR2 is SYDVKM. CDR3 size: 12 residues. In DNA form, the CDR3 reads TGTGCCAGCAGTTTAAGGGACAGGGTCTTTTACTTC. It is translated as CASSLRDRVFYF.

V is TRBV5-1 and J is TRBJ2-7, with TRBD2 identical over 8 bases. The CDR3 extends over 13 amino acids. V lost 4 bases to trimming and J lost 7 bases; unmatched junction nucleotides: 7. Germline CDR1 and CDR2: SGHRS and YFSETQ. The CDR3 DNA reads as TGCGCCAGCAGCATGAATATAGCGGGGGAGCAGTACTTC. This translates into CASSMNIAGEQYF. Full variable domain (rest looked up from reference TRBV5-1 and TRBJ2-7): KAGVTQTPRYLIKTRGQQVTLSCSPISGHRSVSWYQQTPGQGLQFLFEYFSETQRNKGNFPGRFSGRQFSNSRSEMNVSTLELGDSALYLCASSMNIAGEQYFGPGTRLTVT.

V is TRBV2 and J is TRBJ2-3, with TRBD1 as a possible D gene (6 bases). Germline CDR1 is SNHLY and CDR2 is FYNNEI. The CDR3 contains 16 residues. Trimming removed 7 bases at V and 0 bases at J, with 17 bases between. CDR3 protein: CASTRTRQASTDTQYF. The CDR3 nucleotides are TGTGCCAGCACCAGAACCCGACAGGCTAGCACAGATACGCAGTATTTT.

The chain combines TRBV6-1 with TRBJ1-5; the D gene is possibly TRBD1 (5 bases). CDR1 is MNHNS and CDR2 is SASEGT in the germline V gene. The CDR3 has 15 residues. V lost 4 bases and J lost 0, with 10 bases in between. The CDR3 DNA reads TGTGCCAGCAGTGGGGGCCTTATTAGCAATCAGCCCCAGCATTTT. Its translation is CASSGGLISNQPQHF.

The chain is built from TRBV2 and TRBJ2-4; D not certain. The CDR3 has 14 residues. Trimming removed 0 bases from V and 9 bases from J, with 12 bases in between. Germline-derived CDR1 and CDR2 are SNHLY and FYNNEI. The CDR3 region is CASSEAPRNGIQYF. CDR3 sequence (DNA): TGTGCCAGCAGTGAAGCACCCCGCAACGGCATTCAGTACTTC.

The chain recombines TRBV5-1 with TRBJ1-1, with 7 bases aligning to TRBD1. The CDR3 contains 15 residues. J was trimmed by 8 bases and V by 4 bases; bases with no gene match: 14. The V gene's germline CDR1 is SGHRS and CDR2 YFSETQ. The DNA for the CDR3 is TGCGCCAGCAGCCAAGAGGACAGGTCCGAATCCGAAGCTTTCTTT. Translating gives CASSQEDRSESEAFF.

V is TRBV19 and J is TRBJ2-2, with TRBD1 matching 8 bases. Unmatched junction bases numbered 9, after V lost 3 bases and J lost 6 bases. The CDR3 has 16 amino acids. Germline assignment: CDR1 LNHDA and CDR2 SQIVND (reference sequence). The CDR3 region is CASSIGPQGVAGELFF. The CDR3, as DNA: TGTGCCAGTAGTATTGGCCCACAGGGGGTGGCCGGGGAGCTGTTTTTT.

The chain is built from TRBV2 and TRBJ1-1; a possible D gene is TRBD1 (6 bases). The CDR3 runs 14 residues. The germline CDR1 and CDR2 sequences are SNHLY and FYNNEI. Trimming left V 2 bases short and J 6 bases short, with 13 bases between. The CDR3 spells CASSEQGIGAEAFF. CDR3 bases: TGTGCCAGCAGTGAACAGGGGATTGGCGCTGAAGCTTTCTTT.

The CDR3 loop is CASSLGAGYSYEQYF. CDR3 sequence (DNA): TGTGCCAGCAGCTTGGGCGCAGGATACTCCTACGAGCAGTACTTC. V usage is TRBV5-4 and J usage is TRBJ2-7; D gene ambiguous. The CDR3 is made up of 15 amino acids. The ends were cut back, 0 bases at V and 0 bases at J, with 10 bases in the middle. Germline V gene lookup returns CDR1 SGHNT and CDR2 YYREEE (reference sequence). Filled out from reference TRBV5-4 and TRBJ2-7, the complete variable domain reads ETGVTQSPTHLIKTRGQQVTLRCSSQSGHNTVSWYQQALGQGPQFIFQYYREEENGRGNFPPRFSGLQFPNYSSELNVNALELDDSALYLCASSLGAGYSYEQYFGPGTRLTVT.

The V call is TRBV29-1, the J call TRBJ2-2; the match to TRBD1 covers 7 bases. Looked up from germline, CDR1 is SQVTM and CDR2 is ANQGSEA. The CDR3 covers 13 residues. The V segment lost 6 bases and the J segment 6 bases; nucleotides outside the gene matches: 7. CDR3 residues: CSVTNRGSGELFF. CDR3 nucleotides: TGCAGCGTAACAAACAGGGGTTCCGGGGAGCTGTTTTTT.

The V and J genes are TRBV20-1 and TRBJ1-1; tentatively, D is TRBD1 (5 bases). The CDR3 extends over 10 amino acids. Germline CDR1 DFQATT, CDR2 SNEGSKA (reference sequence). CDR3 loop: CSSGRTEAFF. The DNA of the CDR3 is TGCAGCTCAGGGAGGACTGAAGCTTTCTTT.

The chain has TRBV29-1 and TRBJ2-7; 9 bases are a match to TRBD2. From germline, CDR1 is SQVTM and CDR2 ANQGSEA. The V and J ends lost 4 bases and 2 bases, in that order; junction bases with no gene match: 3. This CDR3 contains 13 residues. The CDR3 loop reads CSVGPSGAYEQYF. As DNA, the CDR3 is TGCAGCGTTGGGCCTAGCGGGGCCTACGAGCAGTACTTC.

This sequence joins TRBV5-6 and TRBJ2-5; 7 bases are shared with TRBD1. Germline values: CDR1 SGHDT, CDR2 YYEEEE. The CDR3 runs 15 residues. V was pared by 4 bases and J by 3 bases, with 9 bases of the junction left unmatched. The CDR3 here is CASSVNAGTEETQYF. The CDR3 region has the DNA TGTGCCAGCAGCGTAAATGCCGGGACAGAAGAGACCCAGTACTTC.

This clone was seen more than once but under ten times. The chain uses TRBV5-4 and TRBJ2-3; no clear D gene. Germline V gene data show CDR1 as SGHNT and CDR2 as YYREEE (reference sequence). The CDR3 has 15 residues. Trimming removed 2 bases at V and 2 bases at J, with 12 bases between. This CDR3 is CASSLYSVHTDTQYF. CDR3 nucleotides: TGTGCCAGCAGCTTATACTCGGTCCACACAGATACGCAGTATTTT.

The chain joins TRBV5-1 to TRBJ2-3, with a tentative D call TRBD2 (6 bases). Trimming removed 2 bases from V and 6 bases from J, with 31 bases in between. Germline V gene sequence: CDR1 SGHRS, CDR2 YFSETQ. The CDR3 has 20 residues. CDR3 nucleotides: TGCGCCAGCAGCTTCAAGACTAGTCAGGCTTTTCGACCGAATCAGGATACGCAGTATTTT. Protein product: CASSFKTSQAFRPNQDTQYF.

This clone was picked up one time. The CDR3 DNA reads TGCGCCAGCAGCCTGAACCCGCGGGGGGGTGGGATCACAGATACGCAGTATTTT. Encoded protein: CASSLNPRGGGITDTQYF. The chain has TRBV5-1 and TRBJ2-3; 9 bases align to TRBD2. The length of the CDR3 is 18 residues. Germline CDR1 and CDR2: SGHRS and YFSETQ. Trimming at V came to 4 bases and at J to 2 bases, leaving 14 bases not matched to a gene.